The next 19 T cell receptor beta chains were all read from a single sample in a study of cytomegalovirus exposure and HLA in healthy donors (dated by TCRdb to the late 2010s). Libraries were constructed by the immunoSEQ multiplex PCR assay. The multiplex PCR relied on a mix of 60 forward primers for TCR Vbeta segments and 13 reverse primers for TCR Jbeta segments. The table comes from immuneACCESS by way of TCRdb, which keeps in-frame sequences with V and J called. Part of the clones is missing from these tables; in studies checked, under half for an unresolved V gene and the rest for unknown reasons. A total of about 140,000 clones appear in this sample, roughly 60% of them only once. The ten largest clones capture around 2.5% of the sample. The sequenced sample was PBMCs. These receptors were collected from a woman aged 35 to 49 in good health and CMV-seronegative.

This chain connects TRBV4-1 to TRBJ1-1, with 7 bases lining up with TRBD1. V lost 4 bases, J lost 1 base, and 9 bases stayed unmatched. Germline V CDR1 and CDR2: MGHRA, YSYEKL. CDR3 size: 16 residues. The chain's CDR3 is CASSPGGKGANTEAFF. The CDR3 coding sequence is TGCGCCAGCAGCCCAGGAGGTAAGGGGGCGAACACTGAAGCTTTCTTT.

V and J are TRBV2 and TRBJ2-5, with TRBD1 identical over 8 bases. The CDR3 spans 15 residues. Looked up from germline, CDR1 is SNHLY and CDR2 is FYNNEI. V was clipped by 4 bases and J by 0 bases; unmatched bases: 4. The CDR3 loop is CASSGQGIYQETQYF. CDR3 bases: TGTGCCAGCAGTGGACAGGGGATATACCAAGAGACCCAGTACTTC. Drawing the rest from reference TRBV2 and TRBJ2-5, the complete variable domain is EPEVTQTPSHQVTQMGQEVILRCVPISNHLYFYWYRQILGQKVEFLVSFYNNEISEKSEIFDDQFSVERPDGSNFTLKIRSTKLEDSAMYFCASSGQGIYQETQYFGPGTRLLVL.

The table lists this clone with a few counts. The CDR3 protein is CASSSTGINTEAFF. The DNA of the CDR3 is TGTGCCAGCAGCTCAACAGGGATCAACACTGAAGCTTTCTTT. This chain joins TRBV7-2 and TRBJ1-1, with D possibly TRBD1 on 6 matching bases. CDR3 length: 14 residues. Per germline, CDR1 SGHTA and CDR2 FQGNSA. Between the trimmed V and J ends, which lost 4 bases and 2 bases, there was a span of 11 bases. Supplemented by reference TRBV7-2 and TRBJ1-1, the full variable domain reads GAGVSQSPSNKVTEKGKDVELRCDPISGHTALYWYRQSLGQGLEFLIYFQGNSAPDKSGLPSDRFSAERTGGSVSTLTIQRTQQEDSAVYLCASSSTGINTEAFFGQGTRLTVV.

The chain is built from TRBV5-1 and TRBJ2-1, with 8 bases fitting TRBD1. The CDR3 loop spans 16 amino acids. Germline CDR1 is SGHRS and CDR2 is YFSETQ. V dropped 3 bases and J dropped 3; count of bases not matched to a gene: 8. CDR3 residues: CASSSRPGQGYNEQFF. In DNA form, the CDR3 reads TGCGCCAGCAGCTCGCGTCCCGGACAGGGCTACAATGAGCAGTTCTTC.

The chain is built from TRBV7-9 and TRBJ2-7; D is undetermined. Trimming stripped 1 base from V and 5 bases from J, with 6 bases between. This CDR3 region has 12 residues. In germline, CDR1 is SEHNR, CDR2 FQNEAQ (reference sequence). The CDR3 here is CASSLGRNEQYF. CDR3 DNA: TGTGCCAGCAGCTTAGGCAGGAACGAGCAGTACTTC.

A remark on this clone: The junction departs from germline at one end; a sequencing error may be responsible. The same CDR3 can be traced to other DNA sequences in this sample. This chain joins TRBV30 and TRBJ1-6, with 9 bases that match TRBD1. This CDR3 region has 15 residues. The germline gives CDR1 GTSNPN, CDR2 SVGIG (reference sequence). CDR3 region: CAWSTGGSYNSPLHF. The CDR3 DNA follows: TGTGCCTGGAGCACAGGGGGCTCCTATAATTCCCCCCTCCACTTT.

The rearrangement joins TRBV7-6 to TRBJ1-5; perhaps TRBD1 as D (5 bases). Per the germline V gene, CDR1 is SGHVS and CDR2 is FNYEAQ. The CDR3 runs to 13 residues. V lost 2 bases and J 5 bases, leaving 7 bases between the germline ends. The CDR3 bases are TGTGCCAGCAGCTTAAGCAGGGATCAGCCCCAGCATTTT. Translated, it gives CASSLSRDQPQHF.

This clone has more than one count but fewer than ten. The genes are TRBV15 and TRBJ2-2; D is possibly TRBD2 (7 bases). The germline V gene has CDR1 LNHNV and CDR2 YYDKDF (reference sequence). This CDR3 contains 15 residues. V was cut by 1 base and J by 5 bases, with 11 bases left in between. CDR3 nucleotides: TGTGCCACCAGCAGAGGGGGGGGCTCAACCGGGGAGCTGTTTTTT. Translated, it gives CATSRGGGSTGELFF.

The rearrangement uses TRBV11-2 and TRBJ1-5; 10 nucleotides line up with TRBD1. The germline V gene encodes CDR1 SGHAT and CDR2 FQNNGV. V trimming: 0 bases; J trimming: 4 bases; junction bases outside the gene matches: 15. This CDR3 comprises 20 residues. The CDR3 sequence is CASSLDSPSGTGVSNQPQHF. DNA of the CDR3: TGTGCCAGCAGCTTAGATAGCCCCTCCGGGACAGGGGTAAGTAATCAGCCCCAGCATTTT.

This clone was seen once. The chain employs TRBV27 and TRBJ1-2; 8 positions agree with TRBD1. CDR3 length equals 15 residues. Losses at the gene ends were 5 bases for V and 2 bases for J; bases not matched to a gene: 7. Per the germline V gene, CDR1 is MNHEY and CDR2 is SMNVEV (reference sequence). The CDR3 coding sequence is TGTGCCAGCAGTAGGGGGACAGGAACCAACTATGGCTACACCTTC. This gives the protein CASSRGTGTNYGYTF.

The V and J genes are TRBV25-1 and TRBJ2-3; no firm D call. CDR1 and CDR2 from the germline V gene are MGHDK and SYGVNS. The CDR3 extends over 16 amino acids. With 3 bases removed from V and 5 bases from J, the gap between germline ends came to 18 bases. The CDR3: CASSDPISPQRDTQYF. The CDR3 DNA follows: TGTGCCAGCAGTGATCCAATCTCCCCTCAGCGAGATACGCAGTATTTT.

The V gene is TRBV18, the J gene TRBJ1-3; a possible D gene is TRBD1 (6 bases). V gave up 2 bases and J gave up 0 bases, with 11 bases separating them. This CDR3 is 16 amino acids long. Germline lookup yields CDR1 KGHSH and CDR2 LQKENI. DNA for the CDR3: TGTGCCAGCTCACCAGACGACAGGTACTCTGGAAACACCATATATTTT. This encodes CASSPDDRYSGNTIYF.

The V call is TRBV6-5, the J call TRBJ2-1; 8 nucleotides line up with TRBD2. The V gene end was trimmed by 2 bases and the J gene end by 6 bases; junction bases not matched to a gene: 6. Germline V gene data show CDR1 as MNHEY and CDR2 as SVGAGI. The CDR3 totals 15 residues. CDR3: CASSYGERGTNEQFF. The DNA for the CDR3 is TGTGCCAGCAGTTACGGCGAGCGGGGGACCAATGAGCAGTTCTTC.

The J gene is TRBJ2-7, the V gene TRBV7-6; 7 nucleotides agree with TRBD1. This CDR3 spans 17 amino acids. The V segment lost 5 bases and the J segment 3 bases; nucleotides outside the gene matches: 16. In germline, CDR1 is SGHVS, CDR2 FNYEAQ. In DNA, the CDR3 is TGTGCCAGCAGCACCGGGGCGTCACTCAGGGGGTACTACGAGCAGTACTTC. As protein: CASSTGASLRGYYEQYF. Together with reference TRBV7-6 and TRBJ2-7, the CDR3 gives the full variable domain: GAGVSQSPRYKVTKRGQDVALRCDPISGHVSLYWYRQALGQGPEFLTYFNYEAQQDKSGLPNDRFSAERPEGSISTLTIQRTEQRDSAMYRCASSTGASLRGYYEQYFGPGTRLTVT.

The chain links TRBV28 to TRBJ1-6; D gene ambiguous. Trimming shortened V by 7 bases and J by 0 bases, and 10 bases separated the two germline ends. The CDR3 is 15 amino acids. In germline, CDR1 is MDHEN, CDR2 SYDVKM. CDR3 sequence: CASTPMSSYNSPLHF. In DNA form, the CDR3 reads TGTGCCAGCACCCCCATGAGCTCCTATAATTCACCCCTCCACTTT.

This clone occurred once. The gene calls are TRBV9 and TRBJ1-4; D might be TRBD1 (5 bases). The CDR3 has 16 residues. The ends were cut back, 7 bases at V and 1 base at J, with 17 bases in the middle. Germline CDR1 SGDLS, CDR2 YYNGEE. CDR3 in DNA: TGTGCCAGCGGAAGGGAGGGGCGAGGAACTAATGAAAAACTGTTTTTT. Protein sequence: CASGREGRGTNEKLFF.

This CDR3 reads CASSLTGGGAYNEQFF. The DNA for the CDR3 is TGTGCCAGCAGCTTGACTGGGGGGGGAGCCTACAATGAGCAGTTCTTC. The chain combines TRBV7-3 with TRBJ2-1; 7 bases are a match to TRBD2. Germline CDR1 SGHTA, CDR2 FQGTGA. Trimming removed 3 bases from V and 2 bases from J; junction bases left unmatched: 7. CDR3 length: 16 residues.

The chain recombines TRBV28 with TRBJ2-2, with D perhaps matching TRBD2 (6 bases). Germline V gene lookup returns CDR1 MDHEN and CDR2 SYDVKM. V was pared by 3 bases and J by 0 bases, with 8 bases between. The CDR3 is 15 residues long. CDR3 coding DNA: TGTGCCAGCAGTTTGGGCGGGGCGAACACCGGGGAGCTGTTTTTT. This encodes CASSLGGANTGELFF.

This chain joins TRBV5-1 and TRBJ2-1; TRBD2 agrees at 10 bases. This CDR3 region has 19 residues. Germline V gene lookup returns CDR1 SGHRS and CDR2 YFSETQ. The trim removed 2 bases at V and 1 base at J, leaving 12 bases unmatched. CDR3 in DNA: TGCGCCAGCAGCTTTGTCCGTAGCGGGGGGCCACTGTCCTACAATGAGCAGTTCTTC. This translates into CASSFVRSGGPLSYNEQFF. Filled out from reference TRBV5-1 and TRBJ2-1, the complete variable domain reads KAGVTQTPRYLIKTRGQQVTLSCSPISGHRSVSWYQQTPGQGLQFLFEYFSETQRNKGNFPGRFSGRQFSNSRSEMNVSTLELGDSALYLCASSFVRSGGPLSYNEQFFGPGTRLTVL.